The rows below give T cell receptor beta chains drawn from one sample of a study of Tregs in tolerant kidney transplant recipients. Repertoires were generated with immunoSEQ multiplex PCR, while TCRdb's copy carries only in-frame clones and drops some. The sample has 75,000 to 95,000 clones; more than 80% are singletons. Material: CD8+ T cells from blood. The receptors were sampled from a human donor in good health. CDR3s include the opening cysteine and the closing phenylalanine or tryptophan. Fields, in order: D gene, clone size, J gene, V gene, CDR3 protein, CDR3 DNA. The D gene is left open where the match is weak. Clone size is stated in some rows and not others, as once, few, many or a class when expanded.

D: TRBD2; size: .; J: TRBJ2-2; V: TRBV10-1; CDR3: CASSELPGLGYTGELFF; DNA: TGCGCCAGCAGTGAGTTGCCGGGACTAGGTTATACCGGGGAGCTGTTTTTT
D: .; size: .; J: TRBJ2-2; V: TRBV27; CDR3: CASSFGTGELFF; DNA: TGTGCCAGCAGTTTTGGGACCGGGGAGCTGTTTTTT
D: .; size: .; J: TRBJ1-1; V: TRBV10-2; CDR3: CASSGKGMATEAFF; DNA: TGCGCCAGCAGTGGGAAAGGGATGGCCACTGAAGCTTTCTTT
D: TRBD2; size: once; J: TRBJ2-5; V: TRBV30; CDR3: CAWSVLGEGMETQYF; DNA: TGTGCCTGGAGTGTACTGGGGGAGGGGATGGAGACCCAGTACTTC
D: .; size: .; J: TRBJ1-1; V: TRBV9; CDR3: CASSVRGYTEAFF; DNA: TGTGCCAGCAGCGTGAGGGGGTACACTGAAGCTTTCTTT
D: .; size: .; J: TRBJ2-2; V: TRBV12-5; CDR3: CASDGRLTNTGELFF; DNA: TGTGCTAGTGACGGGCGGCTAACGAACACCGGGGAGCTGTTTTTT
D: TRBD1; size: .; J: TRBJ1-2; V: TRBV30; CDR3: CAWSTGTGIYGYTF; DNA: TGTGCCTGGAGTACGGGGACAGGGATCTATGGCTACACCTTC
D: TRBD1; size: .; J: TRBJ2-7; V: TRBV11-2; CDR3: CASSLDLRTGAGMEQYF; DNA: TGTGCCAGCAGCTTAGATCTCAGGACAGGGGCAGGGATGGAGCAGTACTTC
D: .; size: .; J: TRBJ2-1; V: TRBV29-1; CDR3: CSAEGLSSYNEQFF; DNA: TGCAGCGCCGAGGGTCTAAGCTCCTACAATGAGCAGTTCTTC
D: TRBD1; size: .; J: TRBJ1-5; V: TRBV19; CDR3: CASTTGAYSNQPQHF; DNA: TGTGCCAGCACGACAGGGGCGTATAGCAATCAGCCCCAGCATTTT
D: .; size: .; J: TRBJ2-1; V: TRBV4-1; CDR3: CASSLTGAYEQFF; DNA: TGCGCCAGCAGCCTGACAGGAGCCTATGAGCAGTTCTTC
D: .; size: .; J: TRBJ2-1; V: TRBV27; CDR3: CASSRSYATEGEQFF; DNA: TGTGCCAGCAGTCGATCATATGCGACGGAGGGTGAGCAGTTCTTC
D: TRBD2; size: .; J: TRBJ2-3; V: TRBV9; CDR3: CASSASGGHVTDTQYF; DNA: TGTGCCAGCAGCGCGAGCGGGGGACACGTCACAGATACGCAGTATTTT
D: TRBD1; size: .; J: TRBJ1-1; V: TRBV6-6; CDR3: CASSYRDRGFTEAFF; DNA: TGTGCCAGCAGTTACCGGGACAGGGGATTCACTGAAGCTTTCTTT
D: .; size: .; J: TRBJ2-3; V: TRBV6-5; CDR3: CASSAGVGTDTQYF; DNA: TGTGCCAGTTCGGCTGGGGTAGGCACAGATACGCAGTATTTT
D: .; size: .; J: TRBJ2-1; V: TRBV10-2; CDR3: CASSETSYNEQFF; DNA: TGCGCCAGCAGCGAGACTAGTTACAATGAGCAGTTCTTC
D: TRBD2; size: once; J: TRBJ2-2; V: TRBV25-1; CDR3: CASSELGGRFIGGELFF; DNA: TGTGCCAGCAGTGAACTAGGCGGGAGGTTCATAGGCGGGGAGCTGTTTTTT
D: .; size: .; J: TRBJ1-1; V: TRBV5-1; CDR3: CASSFRGVDTEAFF; DNA: TGCGCCAGCAGCTTTAGGGGCGTAGACACTGAAGCTTTCTTT